This record looks at one T cell receptor (beta chain) sequence and its context. The antigen is unknown. Profiled with immunoSEQ multiplex PCR; TCRdb holds only in-frame clones, not every one. Among 100,000 to 120,000 clones listed, 85% to 90% were seen once. In germline, CDR1 is MNHEY, CDR2 SVGAGI. This CDR3 contains 11 residues. Germline trimming cut 8 bases from V and 8 bases from J; bases unmatched to any gene: 2. These data come from a study of T cell responses to AZD1222 COVID-19 vaccine. Study-level points and caveats: Clonal diversity may have been underestimated in mostly white British donors.

This TCR derives from an adult in good health. The chain links TRBV6-5 to TRBJ2-4, with 8 bases fitting TRBD1. This material consisted of peripheral blood, taken on day 0 of AZD1222 vaccination. The CDR3 here is CASGQGDIQYF. The CDR3 DNA is TGTGCCAGCGGACAGGGTGACATTCAGTACTTC.